The sequence of this TCR beta chain was determined in a study of vaccination and CD4 T cells after COVID-19. V was clipped by 5 bases and J by 8 bases; unmatched bases: 8. This CDR3 is built from 13 residues. Germline CDR1 is MNHEY and CDR2 is SMNVEV (reference sequence). Oncomine TCR Beta short-read sequencing was applied to DNA from cultured CD4+ T cells. Via MiXCR, TCRdb re-called the PCR reads, giving one row per CDR3 protein. Here the sample spans 6,500 to 10,000 distinct CDR3 sequences, about three quarters being singletons. As for treatment: roughly 11-day PBMC culture with coronavirus spike peptide pools or control peptides (ViraFEST assay). This clonotype was seen only a few times. Its antigen is as yet unknown.

The specimen sequenced was CD4+ T cells from blood, cultured in vitro. V and J are TRBV27 and TRBJ1-2, with 7 bases identical to TRBD1. The sequence was collected from a human donor who had recovered from COVID-19. The CDR3 DNA sequence: TGTGCCAGCAGTCCCCGGACAGGCGGGGGCTACACCTTC. Its translation is CASSPRTGGGYTF.